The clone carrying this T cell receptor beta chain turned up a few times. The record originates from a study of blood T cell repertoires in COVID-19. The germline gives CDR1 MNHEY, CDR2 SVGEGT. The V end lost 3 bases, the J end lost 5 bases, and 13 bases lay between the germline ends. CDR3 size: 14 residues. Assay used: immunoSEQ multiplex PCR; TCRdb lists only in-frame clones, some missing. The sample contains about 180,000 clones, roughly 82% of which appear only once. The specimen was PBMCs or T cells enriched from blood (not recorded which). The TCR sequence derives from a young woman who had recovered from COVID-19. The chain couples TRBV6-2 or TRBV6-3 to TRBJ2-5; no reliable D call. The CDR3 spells CASSYSTSPETQYF. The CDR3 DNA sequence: TGTGCCAGCAGTTATTCGACTTCCCCGGAGACCCAGTACTTC.